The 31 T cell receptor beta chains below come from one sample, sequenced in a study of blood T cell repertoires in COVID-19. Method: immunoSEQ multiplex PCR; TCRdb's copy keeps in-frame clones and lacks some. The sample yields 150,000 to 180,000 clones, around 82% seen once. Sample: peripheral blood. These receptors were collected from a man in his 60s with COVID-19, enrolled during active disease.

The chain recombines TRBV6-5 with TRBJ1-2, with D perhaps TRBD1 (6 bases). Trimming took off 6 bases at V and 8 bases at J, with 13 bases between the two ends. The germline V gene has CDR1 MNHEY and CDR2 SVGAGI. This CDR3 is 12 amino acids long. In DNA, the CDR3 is TGTGCCAGCAGCTCTAGAGGACAGGGCTACACCTTC. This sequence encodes CASSSRGQGYTF.

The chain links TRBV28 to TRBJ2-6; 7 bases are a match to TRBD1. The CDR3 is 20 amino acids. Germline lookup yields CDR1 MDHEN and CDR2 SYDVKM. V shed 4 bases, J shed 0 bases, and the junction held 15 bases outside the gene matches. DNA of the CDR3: TGTGCCAGCAGTTCAATGATTCTCCGGGACAGCCCCTCTGGGGCCAACGTCCTGACTTTC. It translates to CASSSMILRDSPSGANVLTF.

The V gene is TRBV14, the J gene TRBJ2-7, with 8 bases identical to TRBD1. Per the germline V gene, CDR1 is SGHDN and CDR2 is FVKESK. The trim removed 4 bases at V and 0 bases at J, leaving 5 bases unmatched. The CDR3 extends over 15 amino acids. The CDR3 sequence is CASSRRQGSSYEQYF. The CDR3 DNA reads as TGTGCCAGCAGCCGGAGACAGGGGAGCTCCTACGAGCAGTACTTC.

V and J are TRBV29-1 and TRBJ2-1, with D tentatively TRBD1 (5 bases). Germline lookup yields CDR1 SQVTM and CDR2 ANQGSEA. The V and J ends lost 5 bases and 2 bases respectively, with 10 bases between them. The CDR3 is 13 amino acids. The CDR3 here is CSVYPRAYNEQFF. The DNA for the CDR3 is TGCAGCGTTTACCCCAGGGCCTACAATGAGCAGTTCTTC.

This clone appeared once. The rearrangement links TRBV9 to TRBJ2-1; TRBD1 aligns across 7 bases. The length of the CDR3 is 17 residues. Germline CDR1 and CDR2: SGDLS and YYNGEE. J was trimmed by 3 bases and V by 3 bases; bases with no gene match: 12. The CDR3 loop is CASSARDSSGFYNEQFF. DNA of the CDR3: TGTGCCAGCAGCGCACGGGACAGCTCAGGCTTCTACAATGAGCAGTTCTTC.

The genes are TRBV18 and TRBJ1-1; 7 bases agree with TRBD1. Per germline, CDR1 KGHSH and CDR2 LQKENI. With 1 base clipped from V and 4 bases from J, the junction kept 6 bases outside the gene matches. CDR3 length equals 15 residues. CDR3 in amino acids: CASSPQKAGGTEAFF. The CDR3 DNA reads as TGTGCCAGCTCACCACAGAAGGCAGGGGGCACTGAAGCTTTCTTT. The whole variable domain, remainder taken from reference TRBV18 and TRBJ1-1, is NAGVMQNPRHLVRRRGQEARLRCSPMKGHSHVYWYRQLPEEGLKFMVYLQKENIIDESGMPKERFSAEFPKEGPSILRIQQVVRGDSAAYFCASSPQKAGGTEAFFGQGTRLTVV.

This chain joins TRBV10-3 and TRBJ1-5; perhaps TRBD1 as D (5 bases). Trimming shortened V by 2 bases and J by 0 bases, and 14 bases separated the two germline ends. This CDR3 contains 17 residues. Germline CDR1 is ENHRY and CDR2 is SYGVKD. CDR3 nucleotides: TGTGCCATCAGTGAGCGCGGGACGAGCTATAGCAATCAGCCCCAGCATTTT. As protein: CAISERGTSYSNQPQHF.

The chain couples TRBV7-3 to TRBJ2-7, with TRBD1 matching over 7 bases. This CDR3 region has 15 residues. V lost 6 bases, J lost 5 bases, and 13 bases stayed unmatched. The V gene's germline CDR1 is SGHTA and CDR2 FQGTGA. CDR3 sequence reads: CASSPTRQGFHEQYF. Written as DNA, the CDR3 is TGTGCCAGCAGTCCCACCCGACAGGGTTTCCACGAGCAGTACTTC.

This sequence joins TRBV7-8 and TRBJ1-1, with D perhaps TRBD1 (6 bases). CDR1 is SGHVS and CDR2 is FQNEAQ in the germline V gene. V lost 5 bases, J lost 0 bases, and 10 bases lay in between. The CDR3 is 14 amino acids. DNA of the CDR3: TGTGCCAGCAGCCTCGACAGGATGAACACTGAAGCTTTCTTT. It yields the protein CASSLDRMNTEAFF.

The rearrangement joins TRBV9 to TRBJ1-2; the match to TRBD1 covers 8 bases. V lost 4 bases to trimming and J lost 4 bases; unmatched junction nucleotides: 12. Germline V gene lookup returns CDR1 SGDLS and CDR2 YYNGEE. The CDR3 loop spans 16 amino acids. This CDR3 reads CASSLTGTGTLYGYTF. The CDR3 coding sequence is TGTGCCAGCAGCTTGACCGGGACAGGAACCCTCTATGGCTACACCTTC.

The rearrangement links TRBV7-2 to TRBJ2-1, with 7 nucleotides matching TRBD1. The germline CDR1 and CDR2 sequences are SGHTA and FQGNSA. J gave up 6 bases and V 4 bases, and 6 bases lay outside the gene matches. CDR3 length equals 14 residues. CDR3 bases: TGTGCCAGCAGCTCGGGACAGAAAGTCAATGAGCAGTTCTTC. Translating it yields CASSSGQKVNEQFF.

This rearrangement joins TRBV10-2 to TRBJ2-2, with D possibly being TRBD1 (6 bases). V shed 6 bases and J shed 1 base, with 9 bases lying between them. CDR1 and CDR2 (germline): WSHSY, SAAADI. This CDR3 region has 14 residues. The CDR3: CASRSGQNTGELFF. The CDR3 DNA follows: TGCGCCAGCAGATCGGGACAGAACACCGGGGAGCTGTTTTTT.

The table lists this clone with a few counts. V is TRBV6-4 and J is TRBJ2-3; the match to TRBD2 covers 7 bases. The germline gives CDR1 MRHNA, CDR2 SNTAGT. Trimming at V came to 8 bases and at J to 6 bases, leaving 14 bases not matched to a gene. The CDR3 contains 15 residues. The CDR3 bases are TGTGCCAGCTCGGTCCGGGGCGGGAGTGTGGATACGCAGTATTTT. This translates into CASSVRGGSVDTQYF.

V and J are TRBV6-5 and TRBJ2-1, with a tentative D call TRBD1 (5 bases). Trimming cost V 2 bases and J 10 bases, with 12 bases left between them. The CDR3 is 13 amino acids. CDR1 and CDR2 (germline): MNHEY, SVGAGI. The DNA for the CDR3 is TGTGCCAGCAGTTACCCCGTGGGGCACGAGCAGTTCTTC. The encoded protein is CASSYPVGHEQFF.

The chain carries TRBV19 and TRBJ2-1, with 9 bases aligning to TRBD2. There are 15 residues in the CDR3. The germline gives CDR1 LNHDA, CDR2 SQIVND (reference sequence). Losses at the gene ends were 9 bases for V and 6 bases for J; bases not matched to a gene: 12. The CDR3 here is CASSWVAGGLNEQFF. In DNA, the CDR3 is TGTGCCAGCAGCTGGGTCGCGGGGGGGCTCAATGAGCAGTTCTTC.

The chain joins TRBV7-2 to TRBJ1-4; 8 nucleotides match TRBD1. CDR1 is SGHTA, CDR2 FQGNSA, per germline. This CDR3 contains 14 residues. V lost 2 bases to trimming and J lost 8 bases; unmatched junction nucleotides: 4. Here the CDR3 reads CASSLKQGGEKLFF. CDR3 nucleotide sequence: TGTGCCAGCAGCTTAAAACAGGGGGGCGAAAAACTGTTTTTT.

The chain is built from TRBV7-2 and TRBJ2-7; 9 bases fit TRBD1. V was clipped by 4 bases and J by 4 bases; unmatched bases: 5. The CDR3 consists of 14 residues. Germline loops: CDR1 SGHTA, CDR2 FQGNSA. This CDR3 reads CASSSGTGRYEQYF. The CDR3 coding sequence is TGTGCCAGCAGCTCCGGGACAGGGAGATACGAGCAGTACTTC.

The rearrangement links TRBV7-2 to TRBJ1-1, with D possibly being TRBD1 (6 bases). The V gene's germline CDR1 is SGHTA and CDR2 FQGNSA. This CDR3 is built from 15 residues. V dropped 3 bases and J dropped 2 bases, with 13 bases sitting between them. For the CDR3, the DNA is TGTGCCAGCAGCTTGGGCAGGGGAGTAAACACTGAAGCTTTCTTT. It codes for CASSLGRGVNTEAFF.

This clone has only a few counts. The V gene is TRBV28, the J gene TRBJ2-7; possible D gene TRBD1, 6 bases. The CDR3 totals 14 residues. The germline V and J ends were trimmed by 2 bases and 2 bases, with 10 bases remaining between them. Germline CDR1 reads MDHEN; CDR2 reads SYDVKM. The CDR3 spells CASSLGGPPYEQYF. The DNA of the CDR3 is TGTGCCAGCAGTTTAGGGGGCCCTCCCTACGAGCAGTACTTC.

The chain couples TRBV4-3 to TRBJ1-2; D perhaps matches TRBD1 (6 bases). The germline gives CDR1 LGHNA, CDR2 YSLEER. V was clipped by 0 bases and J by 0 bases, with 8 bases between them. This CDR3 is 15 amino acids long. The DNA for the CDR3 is TGCGCCAGCAGCCAAGACGCAGGGGCTAACTATGGCTACACCTTC. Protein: CASSQDAGANYGYTF.

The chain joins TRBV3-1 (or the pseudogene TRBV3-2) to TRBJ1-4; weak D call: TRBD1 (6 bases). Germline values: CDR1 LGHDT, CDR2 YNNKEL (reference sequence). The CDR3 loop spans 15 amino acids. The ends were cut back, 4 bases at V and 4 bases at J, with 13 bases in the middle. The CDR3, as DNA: TGTGCCAGCAGCCGAGGACAGACGAATAATGAAAAACTGTTTTTT. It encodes CASSRGQTNNEKLFF.

The CDR3 DNA sequence: TGTGCCAGCAGTTTCGACAGGGCGCGGGAGCAGTTCTTC. Encoded protein: CASSFDRAREQFF. This rearrangement joins TRBV12-3 or TRBV12-4 to TRBJ2-1, with TRBD1 identical over 7 bases. J lost 10 bases, V lost 3 bases, and 6 bases had no gene match. CDR3 length: 13 amino acids.

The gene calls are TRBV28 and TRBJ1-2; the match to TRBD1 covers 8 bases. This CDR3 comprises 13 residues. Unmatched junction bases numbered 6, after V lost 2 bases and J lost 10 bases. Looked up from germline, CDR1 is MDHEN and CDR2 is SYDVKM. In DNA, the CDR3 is TGTGCCAGCAGTTTAGGCAACAGGGGGTCCTACACCTTC. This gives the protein CASSLGNRGSYTF.

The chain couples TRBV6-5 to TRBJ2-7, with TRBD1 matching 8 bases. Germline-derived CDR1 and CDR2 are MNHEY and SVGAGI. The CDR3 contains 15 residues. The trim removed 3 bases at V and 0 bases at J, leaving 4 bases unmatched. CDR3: CASSYRTGNSYEQYF. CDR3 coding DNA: TGTGCCAGCAGTTATCGGACAGGGAACTCCTACGAGCAGTACTTC.

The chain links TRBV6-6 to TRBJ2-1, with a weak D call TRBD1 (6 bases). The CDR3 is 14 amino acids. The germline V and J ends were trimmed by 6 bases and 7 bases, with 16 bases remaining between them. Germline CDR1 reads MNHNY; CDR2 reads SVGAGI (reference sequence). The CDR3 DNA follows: TGTGCCAGCAGACTAACAGGGACGGGGAATGAGCAGTTCTTC. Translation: CASRLTGTGNEQFF.

CDR3 residues: CASSQRDRGDYEQYF. CDR3 DNA: TGTGCCAGTAGTCAACGGGACAGGGGGGACTACGAGCAGTACTTC. The rearrangement links TRBV19 to TRBJ2-7; 11 nucleotides line up with TRBD1. Germline trimming cut 5 bases from V and 3 bases from J; bases unmatched to any gene: 6. The CDR3 consists of 15 residues. CDR1 is LNHDA, CDR2 SQIVND, per germline (reference sequence).

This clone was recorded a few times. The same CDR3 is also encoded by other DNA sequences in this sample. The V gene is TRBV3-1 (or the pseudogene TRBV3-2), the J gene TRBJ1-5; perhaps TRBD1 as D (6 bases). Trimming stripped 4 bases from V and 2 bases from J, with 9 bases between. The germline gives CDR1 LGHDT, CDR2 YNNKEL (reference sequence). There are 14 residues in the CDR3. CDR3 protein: CASSPSGGNQPQHF. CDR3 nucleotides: TGTGCCAGCAGCCCTTCAGGGGGCAATCAGCCCCAGCATTTT.

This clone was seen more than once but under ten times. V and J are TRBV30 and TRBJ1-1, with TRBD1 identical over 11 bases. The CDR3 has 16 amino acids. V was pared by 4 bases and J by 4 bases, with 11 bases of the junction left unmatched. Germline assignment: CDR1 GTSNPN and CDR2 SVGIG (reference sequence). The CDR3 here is CAWMWTGGAVVTEAFF. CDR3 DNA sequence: TGTGCCTGGATGTGGACAGGGGGCGCGGTGGTCACTGAAGCTTTCTTT.

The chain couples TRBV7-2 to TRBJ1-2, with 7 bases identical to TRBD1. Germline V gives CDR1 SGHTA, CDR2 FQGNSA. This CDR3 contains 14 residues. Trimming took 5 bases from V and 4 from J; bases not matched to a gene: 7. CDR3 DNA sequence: TGTGCCAGCAGCCCTCCGGGACAGATCTATGGCTACACCTTC. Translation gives CASSPPGQIYGYTF.

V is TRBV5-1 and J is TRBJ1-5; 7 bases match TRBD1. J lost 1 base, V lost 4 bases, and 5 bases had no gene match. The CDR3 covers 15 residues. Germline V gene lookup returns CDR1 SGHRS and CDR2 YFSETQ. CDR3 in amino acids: CASSRTGESNQPQHF. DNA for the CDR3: TGCGCCAGCAGCCGTACAGGGGAGAGCAATCAGCCCCAGCATTTT.

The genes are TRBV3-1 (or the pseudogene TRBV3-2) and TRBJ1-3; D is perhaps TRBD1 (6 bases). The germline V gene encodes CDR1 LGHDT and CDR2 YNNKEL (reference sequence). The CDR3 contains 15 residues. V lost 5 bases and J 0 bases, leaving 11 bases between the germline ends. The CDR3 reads CASSLTGYSGNTIYF. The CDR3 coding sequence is TGTGCCAGCAGCTTAACAGGGTACTCTGGAAACACCATATATTTT.